Listed below are T cell receptor beta chains from one sample, sequenced in a study of blood T cell repertoires in COVID-19. Measured with immunoSEQ multiplex PCR; TCRdb has only the in-frame clones, and not every one. This sample carries around 200,000 clones, around 91% of them seen once, and the ten largest clones take roughly 0.6%. Input material: peripheral blood. Source of these receptors: a man aged 50-59 years with acute or convalescent COVID-19. CDR3s include the opening cysteine and the closing phenylalanine or tryptophan. A D gene is named only where the DNA matches it firmly. Size is omitted from some rows. Given values are once, few, many or a class for expanded clones.

TRBD1	-	TRBV5-5	TRBJ1-4	TGTGCCAGCAGAACAGGGGGAAAACGCGAAAAACTGTTTTTT	CASRTGGKREKLFF
-	-	TRBV29-1	TRBJ2-3	TGCAGCACACGAGGCCAAGAACTGATCACAGATACGCAGTATTTT	CSTRGQELITDTQYF
TRBD2	-	TRBV4-1	TRBJ2-4	TGCGCCAGCAGCCAAGGTAGCGGGGGAGCCAAAAACATTCAGTACTTC	CASSQGSGGAKNIQYF
-	few	TRBV28	TRBJ2-1	TGTGCCAGCAGTTATGTGGTAGCCTTTTCTACCTACAATGAGCAGTTCTTC	CASSYVVAFSTYNEQFF
TRBD2	-	TRBV7-9	TRBJ2-7	TGTGCCAGCAGCTTAGGAGGGACTAGCCACTACGAGCAGTACTTC	CASSLGGTSHYEQYF
-	few	TRBV12-5	TRBJ2-3	TGTGCTAGTGCTCGGGACTCGACCACAGATACGCAGTATTTT	CASARDSTTDTQYF
-	-	TRBV28	TRBJ2-3	TGTGCCAGCGGGGAGGCGGGCACAGATACGCAGTATTTT	CASGEAGTDTQYF
-	few	TRBV6-5	TRBJ2-3	TGTGCCAGCAGACCAAGAAGGGGCGGCACAGATACGCAGTATTTT	CASRPRRGGTDTQYF
TRBD2	-	TRBV9	TRBJ2-5	TGTGCCAGCAGCGTAGCTGGGACTAGCGGCCAAGAGACCCAGTACTTC	CASSVAGTSGQETQYF
-	-	TRBV7-9	TRBJ2-1	TGTGCCAGCAGCTCTAACCTTGACAATGAGCAGTTCTTC	CASSSNLDNEQFF
-	-	TRBV5-4	TRBJ2-3	TGTGCCAGCAGCTTAAAACTATCGGGGGACACAGATACGCAGTATTTT	CASSLKLSGDTDTQYF
-	-	TRBV1	TRBJ2-1	TGCACCAGCAGCCAAGATGGGGCAGGGGCCCGACTAGCGCGCTACAATGAGCAGTTCTTC	CTSSQDGAGARLARYNEQFF
TRBD2	-	TRBV28	TRBJ2-1	TGTGCCAGCAGTTTTAGGACTAGTTACTACAATGAGCAGTTCTTC	CASSFRTSYYNEQFF
-	-	TRBV20-1	TRBJ2-7	TGCAGTGCTAGTAGTACGCTGGGAACTAGCCGTAAGTACGAGCAGTACTTC	CSASSTLGTSRKYEQYF
-	-	TRBV7-9	TRBJ2-3	TGTGCCAGCAGCTTTAAGGGGGCAGATACGCAGTATTTT	CASSFKGADTQYF
-	-	TRBV15	TRBJ1-1	TGTGCCACCAGCAGAGAAAGGCGGGGTTCGATGAACACTGAAGCTTTCTTT	CATSRERRGSMNTEAFF
TRBD1	-	TRBV6-5	TRBJ1-5	TGTGCCAGCAGCTCGACAGGGGGCTATCAGCCCCAGCATTTT	CASSSTGGYQPQHF
-	-	TRBV12-3/TRBV12-4	TRBJ2-3	TGTGCCAGCAGGCCTCCAGGAGATACGCAGTATTTT	CASRPPGDTQYF
-	-	TRBV5-4	TRBJ1-1	TGTGCCAGCAGCTTGGTATTACAGGGCGGGACTGAAGCTTTCTTT	CASSLVLQGGTEAFF
TRBD2	-	TRBV9	TRBJ2-5	TGTGCCAGCAGCGTATCCCTTCTAGCGGGGGATCCAAAGTACTTC	CASSVSLLAGDPKYF
TRBD1	few	TRBV10-3	TRBJ2-7	TGTGCCATCAGTCGGGACAGAAACTCCTACGAGCAGTACTTC	CAISRDRNSYEQYF
TRBD2	-	TRBV10-1	TRBJ2-1	TGCGCCAGCCCTCCGGGACTAGCGTCGAGAGGGGGCGATGAGCAGTTCTTC	CASPPGLASRGGDEQFF
TRBD1	-	TRBV7-3	TRBJ1-1	TGTGCCAGCAGCTTTGACAGGGGCGACACTGAAGCTTTCTTT	CASSFDRGDTEAFF
TRBD1	-	TRBV28	TRBJ1-2	TGTGCCAGCAGTTCACCCGGAGACCCTGGACAGGGAGGGGGCTACACCTTC	CASSSPGDPGQGGGYTF
TRBD1	-	TRBV25-1	TRBJ1-2	TGTGCCAGCAGTGAGGGACAGTATGGCTACACCTTC	CASSEGQYGYTF
-	-	TRBV10-3	TRBJ1-5	TGTGCCATCGGCGGTCTCGATGAGGGAAATCAGCCCCAGCATTTT	CAIGGLDEGNQPQHF
TRBD1	-	TRBV28	TRBJ2-7	TGTGCCAGCAGTTTTCAGGGGGCCTACGAGCAGTACTTC	CASSFQGAYEQYF
TRBD1	-	TRBV6-5	TRBJ1-1	TGTGCCACATTAAAGGGGGCAAACACTGAAGCTTTCTTT	CATLKGANTEAFF
TRBD1	-	TRBV6-5	TRBJ1-1	TGTGCCAGCAGTACCGGGACAGGTGAAGCTTTCTTT	CASSTGTGEAFF
TRBD1	once	TRBV19	TRBJ2-5	TGTGCCAGTAGTATTTATGGGACAGGGCAAGAGACCCAGTACTTC	CASSIYGTGQETQYF
-	-	TRBV6-5	TRBJ2-2	TGTGCCAGCTGGAGGGGAGCCGGGGAGCTGTTTTTT	CASWRGAGELFF
-	-	TRBV2	TRBJ2-1	TGTGCCAGCAGTGACACTTACAATGAGCAGTTCTTC	CASSDTYNEQFF
-	-	TRBV19	TRBJ2-2	TGTGCCAGTAGTATAGCCCAGGTTTACACCGGGGAGCTGTTTTTT	CASSIAQVYTGELFF
-	-	TRBV2	TRBJ2-7	TGTGCCAGCGCCCGCGGGACGAACTACGAGCAGTACTTC	CASARGTNYEQYF
TRBD2	-	TRBV28	TRBJ2-7	TGTGCCAGCAGTCCTTGGACTAGCGGGAGGGGGGCCTACGAGCAGTACTTC	CASSPWTSGRGAYEQYF
-	-	TRBV6-1	TRBJ1-2	TGTGCCAGCAGTGAGACTCCCTCAACCTATGGCTACACCTTC	CASSETPSTYGYTF
-	few	TRBV21-1	TRBJ2-3	TGTGCCAGCAGCAGCCTACTAGCGGGAACTGATTGGTTAGGAGATACGCAGTATTTT	CASSSLLAGTDWLGDTQYF
TRBD2	-	TRBV3-1/TRBV3-2	TRBJ2-7	TGTGCCAGCAGCCAAGATAGACTAGCGGGAGGTTACGAGCAGTACTTC	CASSQDRLAGGYEQYF
TRBD2	-	TRBV18	TRBJ2-1	TGTGCCAGCTCACCCCCCAGTTTAGCGGGCTACAATGAGCAGTTCTTC	CASSPPSLAGYNEQFF
TRBD2	-	TRBV28	TRBJ2-7	TGTGCCAGCAGTTTATGGACTAGCGGGAGAAGGGAGCAGTACTTC	CASSLWTSGRREQYF
TRBD2	-	TRBV10-2	TRBJ2-7	TGCGCCAGCAAAACTAGCGGGGCTGCCTACGAGCAGTACTTC	CASKTSGAAYEQYF
TRBD1	-	TRBV6-5	TRBJ1-6	TGTGCCAGCAGTACACCGGGACAGAGATCACCCCTCCACTTT	CASSTPGQRSPLHF
-	-	TRBV5-6	TRBJ2-2	TGTGCCAGCAGCTTGGCTGCGGGGGAGCTGTTTTTT	CASSLAAGELFF
TRBD2	-	TRBV7-9	TRBJ2-2	TGTGCCAGCAGTCTAAGCGGGGGCCCGAACACCGGGGAGCTGTTTTTT	CASSLSGGPNTGELFF
-	few	TRBV6-2/TRBV6-3	TRBJ1-2	TGTGCCAGCAGTTACGGGAACAGGGTCGGTGGCTACACCTTC	CASSYGNRVGGYTF
TRBD1	-	TRBV3-1/TRBV3-2	TRBJ2-1	TGTGCCAGCAGCCGGAGGGGCAGGGGGCTGTACAATGAGCAGTTCTTC	CASSRRGRGLYNEQFF
-	once	TRBV30	TRBJ2-3	TGTGCCTGGATAGGCACAGATACGCAGTATTTT	CAWIGTDTQYF